Listed here is a single TCR beta chain. The antigen is not known. CDR3 length: 13 residues. CDR1 SNHLY and CDR2 FYNNEI come from the germline V gene. V lost 3 bases to trimming and J lost 15 bases, with 18 bases between them. This record belongs to a study of shared clonotypes between healthy human individuals. Looking at the study overall: Three plates each covered CD4 naive and memory; CD8 naive two, CD8 memory one.

Study-wide results and caveats: Larger richness was generally estimated for naive than memory subsets.

TCRdb's table, derived via immunoSEQ multiplex PCR, lists solely in-frame clones and lacks some. The sample contains approximately 2,000,000 clones, roughly 93% of which appear only once. Naive CD8 populations comprised CD45RO-negative cells positively selected for CCR7, excluding terminally differentiated effector memory CD45RA+ cells. Those who donated, Caucasian adults without exception, all lived in Nashville, Tennessee. The TCR comes from a man aged 18 to 29 in good health. Some clones in this sample may be carry-over from other donors' samples. V gene TRBV2 combines with J gene TRBJ2-4, with D possibly TRBD2 on 6 matching bases. Sequencing was done on a sample of naive CD8+ T cells from PBMCs. CDR3 protein: CASSDGGVGPGYF. The CDR3 nucleotides read TGTGCCAGCAGTGATGGCGGGGTGGGGCCCGGGTACTTC.